This note documents a single TCR beta chain sequence. Seattle researchers signed up patients amid active infection and tracked them longitudinally. Some clones are missing from TCRdb's copy, which holds only in-frame ones; the method was immunoSEQ multiplex PCR. The sample lists about 370,000 clones; more than 70% were seen once. Per the germline V gene, CDR1 is SGHNT and CDR2 is YENEEA. The germline V and J ends were trimmed by 5 bases and 2 bases, with 16 bases remaining between them. The CDR3 has 16 residues. These data belong to a study of blood T cell repertoires in COVID-19. The overall study: Some COVID-19 samples were acute and others convalescent; all came from the United States, Italy and Spain.

The V and J genes are TRBV11-3 and TRBJ2-1; D is ambiguous. The source of this sequence is a woman aged 25 to 39 with COVID-19, enrolled during active disease. The source material was peripheral blood. CDR3 sequence reads: CASSPRSNFAYNEQFF. The CDR3 nucleotides are TGTGCCAGCAGCCCGAGATCGAATTTCGCCTACAATGAGCAGTTCTTC.